This T cell receptor beta chain was obtained from a study of identical twins. Whole-study results and caveats: The degree of excess twin sharing was weaker in beta out-of-frame sequences. Memory repertoires lacked the insertion deficit that abundant cord blood beta clonotypes showed.

This clonotype showed up many times. Its target is unknown. CDR1 SQVTM and CDR2 ANQGSEA come from the germline V gene. This CDR3 is built from 10 residues. V lost 6 bases to trimming and J lost 6 bases; unmatched junction nucleotides: 1. TCRdb called the 5' RACE reads again in MiXCR, with one record for every CDR3 protein. The sample gives approximately 590,000 distinct CDR3 sequences, 9% to 10% of which show up once; around 3.2% is in the top ten. This sample was shared with a second study, whose subject was yellow fever vaccine responses in identical twins.

Sequenced input: PBMCs. The chain employs TRBV29-1 and TRBJ1-2; the match to TRBD1 covers 7 bases. The source of this sequence is a woman under 30 in good health. The CDR3 DNA reads as TGCAGCGTCGGGACAGATGGCTACACCTTC. This encodes CSVGTDGYTF.